This TCR beta chain was profiled in a study of blood T cell repertoires in COVID-19. As for the study in general: From T cells, B-cell-depleted T cells, or PBMCs came the material, which was cDNA or gDNA.

The CDR3 contains 15 residues. The junction had 7 bases not matched to a gene; V was cut back by 2 bases and J by 4 bases. Germline V gene sequence: CDR1 MDHEN, CDR2 SYDVKM. Per the authors' pipeline: Amplifying reference gene primers gave estimates of nucleated cell counts. Clones were sequenced by immunoSEQ multiplex PCR, and TCRdb holds only the in-frame ones, with some missing. That table is the source of V, J and clone size, and D and trimming were worked out from the DNA. The sample lists around 140,000 clones, 85% to 90% seen once, with roughly 12% in the top ten. This TCR was recovered from a man aged 18 to 35 with COVID-19, enrolled during active disease. The V gene is TRBV28, the J gene TRBJ1-2; the match to TRBD1 covers 7 bases. Sequencing was done on a sample of peripheral blood. CDR3 residues: CASSLLETGRYGYTF. The CDR3 DNA is TGTGCCAGCAGTTTACTTGAGACAGGGCGCTATGGCTACACCTTC.